This T cell receptor beta chain was identified in a study of T cells in tuberculosis (dated by TCRdb to 2016 to 2018). Notes on the research overall: The study combined CD1B tetramers and high-throughput TCR immunosequencing to characterize T cells specific for the mycobacterial lipid antigen glucose monomycolate (GMM). Active tuberculosis patient PBMC were archived before or within 7 days of starting standard anti-tuberculosis treatment. IGRA-negative adolescents, IGRA-positive adolescents with latent tuberculosis and adults with active tuberculosis, about nine per group, were compared in a South African clinical cohort.

The paper as a whole reports these results and caveats: Clinical samples were selected based on which cryopreserved specimens were available, and the active tuberculosis cases were adults whereas the controls were adolescents. The smaller NN-distances were partly driven by shorter CDR3-alpha lengths in active tuberculosis patients, and the difference for TCR-beta did not reach statistical significance. Compared with IGRA-negative controls, TCR-alpha repertoires from active tuberculosis had smaller mean NN-distances to GMM-specific TCRs, which suggests that these TCRs underwent clonal expansion. An accuracy of roughly 90% (AUROC approximately 0.91) was reached by a classifier using the diverse GMM-specific repertoire, compared with 70% to 75% accuracy when GEM motif frequencies were used.

Explained via the paper, the time point label denotes: new active TB diagnosis, blood taken before or within 7 days of starting treatment. The active tuberculosis patients were newly diagnosed, HIV-seronegative South African adults aged 18 years or older. Active tuberculosis was confirmed by positive sputum smear microscopy and/or positive M. tuberculosis culture. Immunosequencing was performed on unsorted cryopreserved PBMC and covered around 100,000 T cells per clinical donor on average. Reading the germline V gene gives CDR1 SNHLY and CDR2 FYNNEI. The CDR3 runs 14 residues from the cysteine to the phenylalanine. The kept DNA is CDR3 alone, 42 bases in frame from the first base. Cut back by 4 bases and 7 bases, the V and J ends lie 14 bases apart. The immunoSEQ multiplex PCR assay was used to generate TCR libraries, with TCR-beta and/or TCR-alpha/delta assays applied to each sample. The Illumina high-throughput platform was used to sequence the amplified TCR libraries. In the paper's pipeline: Clustering and dimensionality reduction were performed using pairwise TCRdist distances among GMM-specific receptors from ex vivo sorted or in vitro expanded T cells. Each clinical repertoire was scored by mean NN-distance, the average TCRdist to the nearest 10% of tetramer-positive reference sequences. To compute GEM TCR motif frequency, the fraction of unique TCRs matching known GEM sequences by V/J usage and CDR3 length was calculated. Active tuberculosis was classified by linear discriminant analysis with leave-one-out cross-validation, implemented in scikit-learn. TCRdb re-hosts the immuneACCESS table, in-frame sequences only. Its copies lack some clones; in the studies checked, an unresolved V gene accounts for under half of them, and the cause for the rest is not known. The V and J calls and clone size are taken from that table; D and trimming were inferred from the DNA. Within this sample are about 35,000 clones, with under 95% of them counted one time only. Of the sample, about 10% is held by the ten largest clones.

Concerning this clone: The target of this receptor is not known. No clone much larger than this one lies a single base away; base qualities are absent.

Recombination joined TRBV2 with TRBJ2-4, with TRBD2 as a weak D call on 6 bases. The material sequenced was PBMCs, taken at tuberculosis diagnosis. This TCR derives from an adult with tuberculosis. The CDR3 loop reads CASSGGELRNIQYF. Read as DNA, the sequence is TGTGCCAGCAGTGGGGGGGAGTTACGGAACATTCAGTACTTC.